The TCR beta chain under discussion was sequenced for a study of T cell repertoires in cytomegalovirus infection. At the level of the study: Both CMV infection and a matching HLA type were indicated by public TCR beta signatures. Findings and caveats of the study: Individuals carrying CMV plus the relevant HLA were identified by cumulative frequency of public TCR beta families. Dominant in the ex vivo response were TCR beta clonotypes restricted by HLA-C and specific for CMV.

With regard to this clonotype: The target antigen is unknown.

TCRdb re-analysed the reads in MiXCR, keeping a single row per CDR3 protein. This table has over 150,000 distinct CDR3 sequences, roughly 20% appearing once. The germline V and J ends were trimmed by 4 bases and 5 bases, with 11 bases remaining between them. Looked up from germline, CDR1 is SGDLS and CDR2 is YYNGEE. This CDR3 is built from 13 residues. Sequenced input: PBMCs. The V call is TRBV9, the J call TRBJ2-3; D is uncertain. The TCR was taken from a human donor in good health (CMV status not recorded). Some clones in this sample may be carry-over from other donors' samples. The CDR3 here is CASSPQPRDTQYF. The CDR3, as DNA: TGTGCCAGCAGCCCCCAACCACGAGATACGCAGTATTTT.